A selection of T cell receptor beta chains follows, all from one sample in a study of T cell responses to AZD1222 COVID-19 vaccine. Profiling relied on immunoSEQ multiplex PCR, and the TCRdb table lists in-frame clones only, not all of them. Among around 130,000 clones listed, more than 85% were seen once. This material consisted of peripheral blood, taken on day 0 of AZD1222 vaccination. The source of these receptors is an adult in good health. Both conserved end residues are part of each CDR3. A D gene is named only where the DNA matches it firmly. Part of the rows lack a size; the others show once, few, many or a class for expanded clones.

size	D	V	J	CDR3	DNA
NA	TRBD1	TRBV5-1	TRBJ1-2	CASRPNRDRGPYNYGYTF	TGCGCCAGCAGACCCAACCGGGACAGGGGGCCATATAACTATGGCTACACCTTC
once	NA	TRBV3-1/TRBV3-2	TRBJ1-4	CASSQGALTTNEKLFF	TGTGCCAGCAGCCAGGGAGCCCTCACAACTAATGAAAAACTGTTTTTT
NA	NA	TRBV7-9	TRBJ1-4	CASRGSRGEEKLFF	TGTGCCAGCAGGGGGTCGAGAGGGGAGGAAAAACTGTTTTTT
NA	NA	TRBV6-2/TRBV6-3	TRBJ2-1	CASSYAGAYNEQFF	TGTGCCAGCAGTTATGCCGGAGCGTACAATGAGCAGTTCTTC
NA	TRBD2	TRBV28	TRBJ2-2	CASSGLAGYTGELFF	TGTGCCAGCAGTGGACTAGCGGGTTACACCGGGGAGCTGTTTTTT
few	NA	TRBV30	TRBJ1-3	CAWSGDGRAGNTIYF	TGTGCCTGGAGTGGGGACGGCAGGGCTGGAAACACCATATATTTT
NA	NA	TRBV6-5	TRBJ2-7	CASSYSVQAFIREQYF	TGTGCCAGCAGTTACTCGGTACAGGCGTTCATCCGCGAGCAGTACTTC
NA	TRBD2	TRBV5-4	TRBJ2-3	CASSSPGLAGTDTQYF	TGTGCCAGCAGCTCACCCGGACTAGCGGGCACAGATACGCAGTATTTT
NA	TRBD1	TRBV18	TRBJ1-2	CASSPRPVTGSTFSYGYTF	TGTGCCAGCTCACCACGCCCCGTGACAGGGTCGACTTTTAGCTATGGCTACACCTTC
NA	NA	TRBV6-6	TRBJ1-5	CASTHTGLDQPQHF	TGTGCCAGCACCCACACAGGGCTCGATCAGCCCCAGCATTTT
NA	NA	TRBV4-1	TRBJ2-1	CASSQTSSPYNEQFF	TGCGCCAGCAGCCAGACCTCCAGTCCCTACAATGAGCAGTTCTTC
NA	TRBD2	TRBV5-1	TRBJ2-1	CASGTSVFDEQFF	TGCGCCAGCGGGACTAGCGTCTTCGATGAGCAGTTCTTC
NA	TRBD2	TRBV27	TRBJ2-7	CASSVSGMGEQYF	TGTGCCAGCAGTGTTAGCGGGATGGGAGAGCAGTACTTC
NA	NA	TRBV5-1	TRBJ1-1	CATGNEGHPRKAFF	TGCGCCACCGGGAACGAGGGACATCCGCGTAAAGCTTTCTTT
NA	NA	TRBV11-2	TRBJ1-2	CASSLDGSYGYTF	TGTGCCAGCAGCTTAGACGGTTCTTATGGCTACACCTTC
NA	NA	TRBV20-1	TRBJ1-2	CSALGPVVYTF	TGCAGTGCTTTAGGCCCGGTAGTCTACACCTTC
NA	TRBD1	TRBV6-6	TRBJ1-6	CASTPGQNNSPLHF	TGTGCCAGCACCCCGGGACAGAATAATTCACCCCTCCACTTT
NA	TRBD1	TRBV5-1	TRBJ1-2	CASSSPGQGTGGNYGYTF	TGCGCCAGCAGCTCCCCCGGACAGGGAACGGGCGGTAACTATGGCTACACCTTC
NA	NA	TRBV19	TRBJ1-5	CASSSENSNQPQHF	TGTGCCAGTAGTTCAGAAAATAGCAATCAGCCCCAGCATTTT
few	NA	TRBV4-2	TRBJ1-4	CASSLGTDEKLFF	TGTGCCAGCAGCCTCGGGACGGATGAAAAACTGTTTTTT
NA	NA	TRBV19	TRBJ1-2	CASSPPAGYYGYTF	TGTGCCAGTAGTCCGCCGGCAGGGTACTATGGCTACACCTTC
NA	TRBD1	TRBV4-1	TRBJ1-2	CASSQPTGQGGGYTF	TGCGCCAGCAGCCAACCAACCGGACAGGGAGGAGGCTACACCTTC
NA	NA	TRBV4-1	TRBJ1-6	CASSQTPGGRRNSPLHF	TGCGCCAGCAGCCAAACCCCAGGAGGCAGGAGGAATTCACCCCTCCACTTT
NA	NA	TRBV3-1/TRBV3-2	TRBJ1-1	CASRLGGQTEAFF	TGTGCCAGTCGTCTCGGGGGGCAAACTGAAGCTTTCTTT
NA	NA	TRBV27	TRBJ1-3	CASSPWPPGAGNTIYF	TGTGCCAGCAGTCCATGGCCCCCAGGGGCTGGAAACACCATATATTTT
NA	NA	TRBV28	TRBJ1-1	CASSPSRIKVNTEAFF	TGTGCCAGCAGCCCCTCGCGGATAAAAGTGAACACTGAAGCTTTCTTT
NA	TRBD2	TRBV7-2	TRBJ2-3	CASKAGAATDTQYF	TGTGCCAGCAAAGCGGGAGCCGCAACAGATACGCAGTATTTT
NA	NA	TRBV15	TRBJ1-5	CATSRDKAAGRPQHF	TGTGCCACCAGCAGAGATAAGGCGGCGGGCCGGCCCCAGCATTTT
NA	TRBD1	TRBV3-1/TRBV3-2	TRBJ2-2	CASSLLGQPTTGELFF	TGTGCCAGCAGCCTATTGGGACAGCCAACAACCGGGGAGCTGTTTTTT
NA	TRBD1	TRBV24-1	TRBJ1-2	CATSDLGQDYGYTF	TGTGCCACCAGTGACCTTGGACAGGACTATGGCTACACCTTC
NA	NA	TRBV2	TRBJ2-7	CASSDYEQYF	TGTGCCAGCAGTGACTACGAGCAGTACTTC
NA	NA	TRBV28	TRBJ1-5	CASSLWTASNQPQHF	TGTGCCAGCAGTTTATGGACAGCGAGCAATCAGCCCCAGCATTTT
NA	NA	TRBV28	TRBJ1-3	CASRDRRISGNTIYF	TGTGCCAGCAGGGACAGACGAATCTCTGGAAACACCATATATTTT
NA	NA	TRBV15	TRBJ2-7	CATRSAGGSYEQYF	TGTGCCACCAGGTCGGCAGGGGGGTCCTACGAGCAGTACTTC
NA	NA	TRBV5-4	TRBJ1-2	CASSSKKNRDNYGYTF	TGTGCCAGCAGCTCAAAGAAAAACAGGGATAACTATGGCTACACCTTC
few	TRBD2	TRBV3-1/TRBV3-2	TRBJ2-2	CASSQELFRTSGFTGELFF	TGTGCCAGCAGCCAAGAACTCTTCCGGACTAGCGGTTTCACCGGGGAGCTGTTTTTT
NA	TRBD1	TRBV29-1	TRBJ1-1	CSVVRQGGNTEAFF	TGCAGCGTTGTGAGACAGGGGGGGAACACTGAAGCTTTCTTT
NA	NA	TRBV28	TRBJ1-2	CASRPGPGGYTF	TGTGCCAGCAGACCCGGCCCGGGAGGCTACACCTTC
NA	TRBD2	TRBV27	TRBJ2-7	CASSSPGTSGRTYEQYF	TGTGCCAGCAGTTCACCCGGGACTAGCGGGAGGACCTACGAGCAGTACTTC
NA	TRBD2	TRBV5-1	TRBJ2-1	CASSLRTSGSNEQFF	TGCGCCAGCAGCTTGAGAACTAGCGGCAGCAATGAGCAGTTCTTC
NA	TRBD1	TRBV5-1	TRBJ1-3	CASSLGDRGGFGNTIYF	TGCGCCAGCAGCTTGGGGGACAGAGGAGGATTTGGAAACACCATATATTTT
once	NA	TRBV21-1	TRBJ1-6	CARKKRDGYNSPLHF	TGTGCCAGGAAGAAAAGGGACGGATATAATTCACCCCTCCACTTT
once	NA	TRBV6-5	TRBJ2-7	CASGASLRDTKRF	TGTGCCAGCGGGGCCTCCCTCCGGGACACAAAGAGATTC
NA	TRBD2	TRBV7-9	TRBJ2-1	CASSFSGRALNEQFF	TGTGCCAGCAGCTTTAGCGGGAGGGCCCTCAATGAGCAGTTCTTC
NA	NA	TRBV20-1	TRBJ1-5	CSASGGISNQPQHF	TGCAGTGCTAGTGGGGGGATAAGCAATCAGCCCCAGCATTTT
NA	TRBD2	TRBV7-2	TRBJ2-7	CASSLELAGGHSEQYF	TGTGCCAGCAGCTTAGAACTAGCGGGAGGTCACAGCGAGCAGTACTTC
few	TRBD1	TRBV29-1	TRBJ2-7	CSVGTDAIYEQYF	TGCAGCGTGGGGACAGACGCAATCTACGAGCAGTACTTC
NA	TRBD1	TRBV28	TRBJ1-2	CASSSTGYYGYTF	TGTGCCAGCAGTTCGACAGGGTACTATGGCTACACCTTC
NA	NA	TRBV7-2	TRBJ1-1	CASSSIGLQGSEAFF	TGTGCCAGCAGCTCTATAGGGCTACAGGGAAGTGAAGCTTTCTTT
NA	NA	TRBV19	TRBJ2-2	CASSVSNTGELFF	TGTGCCAGTAGTGTCTCAAACACCGGGGAGCTGTTTTTT
NA	NA	TRBV11-2	TRBJ1-1	CASSFGGGTEAFF	TGTGCCAGCAGCTTTGGGGGAGGAACTGAAGCTTTCTTT
NA	NA	TRBV19	TRBJ1-2	CASSITSGEVGYTF	TGTGCCAGTAGTATAACCTCAGGGGAGGTTGGCTACACCTTC
NA	NA	TRBV9	TRBJ1-1	CASSVGGLTTFGTEAFF	TGTGCCAGCAGCGTAGGGGGCCTCACCACCTTCGGCACTGAAGCTTTCTTT
few	NA	TRBV30	TRBJ1-4	CAWSRWGRLSNEKLFF	TGTGCCTGGAGTCGCTGGGGCCGACTGAGTAATGAAAAACTGTTTTTT
NA	TRBD1	TRBV6-5	TRBJ1-1	CASSLQGAPITEAFF	TGTGCCAGCAGTTTGCAGGGGGCGCCGATCACTGAAGCTTTCTTT
NA	NA	TRBV27	TRBJ1-1	CASSLGPQINTEAFF	TGTGCCAGTAGTTTGGGTCCACAAATCAACACTGAAGCTTTCTTT
NA	TRBD2	TRBV19	TRBJ2-2	CASSIMVAGGNTGELFF	TGTGCCAGTAGTATCATGGTAGCGGGAGGGAACACCGGGGAGCTGTTTTTT
NA	NA	TRBV5-1	TRBJ1-1	CASSPDSLMNTEAFF	TGCGCCAGCAGCCCGGACAGCTTGATGAACACTGAAGCTTTCTTT
NA	TRBD1	TRBV19	TRBJ2-2	CASSLPNRGTGELFF	TGTGCCAGTAGCCTCCCGAACAGGGGAACCGGGGAGCTGTTTTTT
NA	NA	TRBV7-3	TRBJ2-3	CASSLNVRGYDTQYF	TGTGCCAGCAGCTTAAACGTTCGGGGCTACGATACGCAGTATTTT